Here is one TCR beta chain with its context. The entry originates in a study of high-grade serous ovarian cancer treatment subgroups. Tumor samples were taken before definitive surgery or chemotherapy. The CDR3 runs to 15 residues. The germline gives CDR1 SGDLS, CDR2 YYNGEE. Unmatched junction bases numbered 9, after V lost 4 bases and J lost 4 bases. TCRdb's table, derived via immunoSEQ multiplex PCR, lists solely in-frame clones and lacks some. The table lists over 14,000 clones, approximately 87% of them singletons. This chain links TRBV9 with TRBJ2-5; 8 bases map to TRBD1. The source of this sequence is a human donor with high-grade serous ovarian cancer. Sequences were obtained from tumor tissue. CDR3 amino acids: CASSPSDRGGETQYF. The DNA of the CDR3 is TGTGCCAGCAGCCCTAGCGACAGGGGCGGAGAGACCCAGTACTTC.